This T cell receptor (beta chain) was found in a study of cytomegalovirus exposure and HLA in healthy donors. Study-wide findings and caveats: Reports indicated that the classifier achieved high specificity and sensitivity in diagnosing cytomegalovirus status. The study flagged some 170 TCR beta chains as cytomegalovirus-associated. Later, an analysis found that TCR clusters from the first cohort tended to co-occur in the roughly 120 validation repertoires. In vitro experiments confirmed that a few CMV-associated chains were specific for CMV antigens.

Profiled with immunoSEQ multiplex PCR; TCRdb holds only in-frame clones, not every one. In the table there are about 250,000 clones, approximately 90% of which are singletons. Points on this clone: Its cognate antigen is unknown.

Germline V gene data show CDR1 as SEHNR and CDR2 as FQNEAQ (reference sequence). V was clipped by 5 bases and J by 2 bases, with 14 bases between them. The CDR3 runs to 15 residues. This TCR was recovered from a man between 18 and 35 years old in good health and CMV-seronegative. J is TRBJ2-3 and V is TRBV7-9; D is perhaps TRBD1 (8 bases). The sequencing sample was made of PBMCs. CDR3 sequence: CASSPQGGHTDTQYF. CDR3 nucleotide sequence: TGTGCCAGCAGCCCACAGGGGGGGCACACAGATACGCAGTATTTT.